The present T cell receptor beta chain was sequenced within a study of PD-1 blockade in classical Hodgkin lymphoma. This CDR3 is 11 amino acids long. The germline V gene has CDR1 SNHLY and CDR2 FYNNEI. V was shortened by 6 bases and J by 6 bases, with 8 bases between the two germline ends. In its sample, this clone was seen a few times. Its matching antigen is unknown. General observations from the study: Before treatment, TCR diversity in newly diagnosed patients was reportedly lower than in healthy donors.

The time point here: cycle 4 day 1 (C4D1), after 6 weeks of nivolumab. All the patients suffered relapse after autologous stem cell transplantation, and brentuximab vedotin exposure differed. Using immunoSEQ multiplex PCR, the repertoire was profiled, and TCRdb retains in-frame clones only, with some absent. The data hold tens of thousands of clones, with about nine tenths observed a single time. The sequences come from peripheral blood mononuclear cells (PBMCs), collected before the fourth cycle of nivolumab. The chain employs TRBV2 and TRBJ1-2; D might be TRBD1 (5 bases). The origin of this receptor is a human donor with classical Hodgkin lymphoma. CDR3 in DNA: TGTGCCAGCAGGACAGTAAATGGCTACACCTTC. Translated: CASRTVNGYTF.